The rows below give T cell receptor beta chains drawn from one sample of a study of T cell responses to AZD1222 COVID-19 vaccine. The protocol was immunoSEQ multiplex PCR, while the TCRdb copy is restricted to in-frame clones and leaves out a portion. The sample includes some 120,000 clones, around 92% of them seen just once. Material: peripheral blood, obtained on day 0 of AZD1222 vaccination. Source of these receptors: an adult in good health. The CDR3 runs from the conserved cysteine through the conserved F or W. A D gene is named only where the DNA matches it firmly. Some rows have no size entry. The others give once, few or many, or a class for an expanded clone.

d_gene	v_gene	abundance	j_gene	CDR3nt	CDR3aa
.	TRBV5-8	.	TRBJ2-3	TGTGCCAGCAGCTTGGGGCCCTCAATTCCGACAGATACGCAGTATTTT	CASSLGPSIPTDTQYF
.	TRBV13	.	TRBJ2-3	TGTGCCAGCAGCTTACCAGGGACAGATACGCAGTATTTT	CASSLPGTDTQYF
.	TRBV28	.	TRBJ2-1	TGTGCCAGCAGTTCCCGTGGGGCAGGGAAAATGGACAATGAGCAGTTCTTC	CASSSRGAGKMDNEQFF
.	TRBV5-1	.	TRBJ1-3	TGCGCCAGCAGCTTCCAACCAGGCGACTCTGGAAACACCATATATTTT	CASSFQPGDSGNTIYF
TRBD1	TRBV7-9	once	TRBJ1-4	TGTGCCAGCAGCCCGCCCCGGACAGGGACTAATGAAAAACTGTTTTTT	CASSPPRTGTNEKLFF
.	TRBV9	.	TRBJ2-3	TGTGCCAGCAGCGTACCGCCGACAGATACGCAGTATTTT	CASSVPPTDTQYF
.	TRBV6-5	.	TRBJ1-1	TGTGCCAGCAGTTACGGGGCGGTGGGCACTGAAGCTTTCTTT	CASSYGAVGTEAFF
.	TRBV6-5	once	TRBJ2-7	TGTGCCAGCAGTTACTCTTGGGGGGTAACGTCCTACGAGCAGTACTTC	CASSYSWGVTSYEQYF
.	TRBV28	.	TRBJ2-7	TGTGCCAGCAGACCGGGGGGCCTTGACTACGAGCAGTACTTC	CASRPGGLDYEQYF
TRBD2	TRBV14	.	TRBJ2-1	TGTGCCAGCAGCCTATGGCGGGAGGTCGGCAATGAGCAGTTCTTC	CASSLWREVGNEQFF
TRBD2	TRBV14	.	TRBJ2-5	TGTGCCAGCAGCCAAGGTTTCAGGACTAGCGGACAAGAGACCCAGTACTTC	CASSQGFRTSGQETQYF
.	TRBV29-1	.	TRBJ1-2	TGCAGCGCGTGGGGGGGGCGTCTGGATAACTATGGCTACACCTTC	CSAWGGRLDNYGYTF
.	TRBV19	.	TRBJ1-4	TGTGCCAGTAGTATAACAGGGATTAATGAAAAACTGTTTTTT	CASSITGINEKLFF
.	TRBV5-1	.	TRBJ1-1	TGCGCCAGCAGCTTGGGACAGACCACTGAAGCTTTCTTT	CASSLGQTTEAFF
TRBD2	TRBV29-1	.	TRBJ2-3	TGCAGCCTCCGGGAGGAGGCAGATACGCAGTATTTT	CSLREEADTQYF
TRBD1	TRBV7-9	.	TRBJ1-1	TGTGCCAGCAGCCAAGCCCAGGGGGCGATTAATGAAGCTTTCTTT	CASSQAQGAINEAFF
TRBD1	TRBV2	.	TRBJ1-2	TGTGCCAGCAGTGACCAGGGGGACATCTATGGCTACACCTTC	CASSDQGDIYGYTF
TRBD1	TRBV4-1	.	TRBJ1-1	TGCGCCAGCAGCCAAACAGGGGGGAGTTGGAACACTGAAGCTTTCTTT	CASSQTGGSWNTEAFF
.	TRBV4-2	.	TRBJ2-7	TGTGCCAGCAGCCAAGATCCTTCTAATGAAGACGAGCAGTACTTC	CASSQDPSNEDEQYF
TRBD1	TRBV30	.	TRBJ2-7	TGTGCCTGGAGTGGAGGACAGGGTGGTTACGAGCAGTACTTC	CAWSGGQGGYEQYF
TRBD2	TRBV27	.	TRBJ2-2	TGTGCCAGCAGTCCCTCACCGTTAGCGGGAGGGCCCGCGAACACCGGGGAGCTGTTTTTT	CASSPSPLAGGPANTGELFF
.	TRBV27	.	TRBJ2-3	TGTGCCAGCGGCTCACTCTCTAGCACAGATACGCAGTATTTT	CASGSLSSTDTQYF
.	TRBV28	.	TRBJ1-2	TGTGCCAGCGGGGCTGAATATGGCTACACCTTC	CASGAEYGYTF
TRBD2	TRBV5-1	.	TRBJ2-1	TGCGCCAGCAGCCTGGGACTAGCGGGAGTAAGCGAGCAGTTCTTC	CASSLGLAGVSEQFF
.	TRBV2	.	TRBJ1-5	TGTGCCAGCAGAGACAAAATGGGAGTGACTCAGCCCCAGCATTTT	CASRDKMGVTQPQHF
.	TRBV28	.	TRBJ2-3	TGTGCCAGCAGTTTACGCACAGGGTACACAGATACGCAGTATTTT	CASSLRTGYTDTQYF
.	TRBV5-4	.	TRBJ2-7	TGTGCCAGCAGCTTGGAGGAGGGGCTGTTCTACGAGCAGTACTTC	CASSLEEGLFYEQYF
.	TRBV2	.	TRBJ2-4	TGTGCCAGCAGTGATGTAGTAAACATTCAGTACTTC	CASSDVVNIQYF
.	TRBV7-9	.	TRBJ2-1	TGTGCCAGCATCAAGCCCGGGAGCCACTACAATGAGCAGTTCTTC	CASIKPGSHYNEQFF
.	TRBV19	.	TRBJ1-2	TGTGCCAGTAGTATACTATCGTCTACAGGGATCTCGAACTATGGCTACACCTTC	CASSILSSTGISNYGYTF
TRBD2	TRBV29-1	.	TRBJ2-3	TGCAGCGTTATCCCGGGGAGGGGCAGTATAGCAGATACGCAGTATTTT	CSVIPGRGSIADTQYF
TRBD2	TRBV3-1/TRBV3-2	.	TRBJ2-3	TGTGCCAGCAGCCAAATGGTTAGCGGGAGAACAACGCAGTATTTT	CASSQMVSGRTTQYF
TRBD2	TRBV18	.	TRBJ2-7	TGTGCCAGCTCCCCCTCCCCAGCGGGAGGGGGGTACGAGCAGTACTTC	CASSPSPAGGGYEQYF
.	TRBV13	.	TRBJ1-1	TGTGCCAGTGCCCCGTTAATTCAGAGCACTGAAGCTTTCTTT	CASAPLIQSTEAFF
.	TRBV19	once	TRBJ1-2	TGTGCCAGTAGTATGACGCCCGAGACGGTTAACTATGGCTACACCTTC	CASSMTPETVNYGYTF
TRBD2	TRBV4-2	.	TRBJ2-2	TGTGCCAGCAGCCAAGATCTGAGGACTAGCGACACCGGGGAGCTGTTTTTT	CASSQDLRTSDTGELFF
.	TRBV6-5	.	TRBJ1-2	TGTGCCAGCAGTTATAAAAACCGGGCCGACTATGGCTACACCTTC	CASSYKNRADYGYTF
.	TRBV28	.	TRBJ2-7	TGTGCCAGCAGGCCGCAGGGTTTCTCCTACGAGCAGTACTTC	CASRPQGFSYEQYF
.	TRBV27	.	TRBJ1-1	TGTGCCAGCAGTTGGGGGGGCTCGGCCACTGAAGCTTTCTTT	CASSWGGSATEAFF
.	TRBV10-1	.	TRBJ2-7	TGCGCCAGCAGTGAGTCGGGTTACGAGCAGTACTTC	CASSESGYEQYF
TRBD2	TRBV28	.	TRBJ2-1	TGTGCCAGCAGTTTGTTTACGGGAGGGCAGAATGAGCAGTTCTTC	CASSLFTGGQNEQFF
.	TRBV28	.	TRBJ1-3	TGTGCCAGCCGGACGCCGGGTAGAAACACCATATATTTT	CASRTPGRNTIYF
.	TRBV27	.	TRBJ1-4	TGTGCCAGCAGCTTCGGGAAAGGGGGATTGGGCGGAAAACTGTTTTTT	CASSFGKGGLGGKLFF
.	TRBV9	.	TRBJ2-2	TGTGCCAGCAGCGCGGCCCGTACCGGGGAGCTGTTTTTT	CASSAARTGELFF
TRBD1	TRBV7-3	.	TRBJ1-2	TGTGCCAGCAGCCTTTCGGGACAGAACTATGGCTACACCTTC	CASSLSGQNYGYTF
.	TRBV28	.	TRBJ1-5	TGTGCCAGCAGGTCGGGGGTAACTCCGCTTTTT	CASRSGVTPLF
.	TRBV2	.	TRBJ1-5	TGTGCCAGCAGTGATGGGAACGGACGGGGCGTTAGCAATCAGCCCCAGCATTTT	CASSDGNGRGVSNQPQHF
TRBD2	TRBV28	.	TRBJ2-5	TGTGCCAGCAGTTTCGGACTAGCGGGGGAGCAAGAGACCCAGTACTTC	CASSFGLAGEQETQYF
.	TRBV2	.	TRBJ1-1	TGTGCCAGGCGTGAGACAGGTCAGAACACTGAAGCTTTCTTT	CARRETGQNTEAFF
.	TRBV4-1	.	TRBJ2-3	TGCGCCAGCAGCCCCTCGTTTGACATTTATACGCAGTATTTT	CASSPSFDIYTQYF
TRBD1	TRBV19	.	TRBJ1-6	TGTGCCAGTAGTACAGGGGGAAATTCACCCCTCCACTTT	CASSTGGNSPLHF
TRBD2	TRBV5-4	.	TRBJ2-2	TGTGCCAGCAGCTCGGGACTAGTAGTCGGGGAGCTGTTTTTT	CASSSGLVVGELFF
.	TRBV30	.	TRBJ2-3	TGTGCCTGGAGTGTACAGATTGGGGGCCCTCAAGGTACGCAGTATTTT	CAWSVQIGGPQGTQYF
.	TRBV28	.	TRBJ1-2	TGTGCCAGCAGTATCACAGGGATTTCCTATGGCTACACCTTC	CASSITGISYGYTF
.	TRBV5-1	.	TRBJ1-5	TGCGCCAGCAGCCCCGGGACGGTTAGCAATCAGCCCCAGCATTTT	CASSPGTVSNQPQHF
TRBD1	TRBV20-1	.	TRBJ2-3	TGCAGTGCTAGTCAGGGGGCGGGAGATACGCAGTATTTT	CSASQGAGDTQYF
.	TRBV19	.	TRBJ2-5	TGTGCCAGTGACGAGTACCAAGAGACCCAGTACTTC	CASDEYQETQYF
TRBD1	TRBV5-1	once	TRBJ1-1	TGCGCCAGCAGCTTCTCAGGGGGTATGAACACTGAAGCTTTCTTT	CASSFSGGMNTEAFF